These T cell receptor beta chains were read from a single sample in a study of cytotoxic CD8 clonotypes in ibrutinib-treated CLL. TCRdb's table, derived via immunoSEQ multiplex PCR, lists solely in-frame clones and lacks some. This sample has more than 7,500 clones, with 79% found just once. The material was PBMCs, obtained before ibrutinib treatment. These receptors were collected from a human donor with chronic lymphocytic leukemia. CDR3s include the opening cysteine and the closing phenylalanine or tryptophan. Fields, in order: J gene, V gene, clone size, D gene, CDR3 protein, CDR3 DNA. D genes are given only for firm matches. A clone size is listed for some rows: how often the clone was seen (once, few, many), or a class if it is expanded.

j_call: TRBJ1-2
v_call: TRBV19
clone_size: -
d_call: TRBD1
cdr3_aa: CASSRQGVTASNYGYTF
cdr3_nt: TGTGCCAGTAGTCGACAGGGGGTAACGGCCTCCAACTATGGCTACACCTTC

j_call: TRBJ1-4
v_call: TRBV10-3
clone_size: -
d_call: -
cdr3_aa: CAISESGRSNEKLFF
cdr3_nt: TGTGCCATCAGTGAGTCTGGACGTAGTAATGAAAAACTGTTTTTT

j_call: TRBJ2-3
v_call: TRBV18
clone_size: -
d_call: -
cdr3_aa: CASSPSSTDTQYF
cdr3_nt: TGTGCCAGCTCACCATCCAGCACAGATACGCAGTATTTT

j_call: TRBJ2-7
v_call: TRBV27
clone_size: -
d_call: -
cdr3_aa: CASSFTQSYEQYF
cdr3_nt: TGTGCCAGCAGTTTTACACAGTCCTACGAGCAGTACTTC

j_call: TRBJ1-1
v_call: TRBV29-1
clone_size: -
d_call: TRBD1
cdr3_aa: CSAEPYAGGLQSMNTEAFF
cdr3_nt: TGCAGCGCGGAGCCATACGCAGGGGGCCTCCAATCCATGAACACTGAAGCTTTCTTT

j_call: TRBJ2-7
v_call: TRBV7-3
clone_size: -
d_call: -
cdr3_aa: CASSLRGVVSYEQYF
cdr3_nt: TGTGCCAGCAGCCTGCGGGGAGTAGTATCCTACGAGCAGTACTTC

j_call: TRBJ1-5
v_call: TRBV9
clone_size: -
d_call: TRBD1
cdr3_aa: CASSVGTGQPQHF
cdr3_nt: TGTGCCAGCAGCGTAGGGACAGGGCAGCCCCAGCATTTT

j_call: TRBJ2-1
v_call: TRBV28
clone_size: -
d_call: TRBD2
cdr3_aa: CASQGLAMFSYNEQFF
cdr3_nt: TGTGCCAGCCAAGGACTAGCGATGTTTTCCTACAATGAGCAGTTCTTC

j_call: TRBJ1-2
v_call: TRBV28
clone_size: once
d_call: TRBD1
cdr3_aa: CASSLRGQGSSGYTF
cdr3_nt: TGTGCCAGCAGTTTAAGGGGACAGGGGTCAAGCGGCTACACCTTC

j_call: TRBJ1-5
v_call: TRBV7-9
clone_size: few
d_call: -
cdr3_aa: CASSLAGTRNQPQHF
cdr3_nt: TGTGCCAGCAGCTTAGCTGGGACGAGGAATCAGCCCCAGCATTTT

j_call: TRBJ2-2
v_call: TRBV14
clone_size: -
d_call: -
cdr3_aa: CASSQELGNTGELFF
cdr3_nt: TGTGCCAGCAGCCAAGAATTAGGGAACACCGGGGAGCTGTTTTTT

j_call: TRBJ2-1
v_call: TRBV7-2
clone_size: -
d_call: -
cdr3_aa: CASSLTKGGQFF
cdr3_nt: TGTGCCAGCAGCTTAACCAAGGGCGGCCAGTTCTTC

j_call: TRBJ1-2
v_call: TRBV6-5
clone_size: -
d_call: -
cdr3_aa: CASSYEGVGGYTF
cdr3_nt: TGTGCCAGCAGTTATGAGGGCGTCGGGGGCTACACCTTC

j_call: TRBJ2-3
v_call: TRBV2
clone_size: -
d_call: -
cdr3_aa: CASGAQSGSISTDTQYF
cdr3_nt: TGTGCCAGCGGTGCCCAAAGCGGTTCTATTAGCACAGATACGCAGTATTTT

j_call: TRBJ1-2
v_call: TRBV14
clone_size: -
d_call: -
cdr3_aa: CASSQVKEYGYTF
cdr3_nt: TGTGCCAGCAGCCAGGTCAAGGAGTATGGCTACACCTTC

j_call: TRBJ2-7
v_call: TRBV23-1
clone_size: once
d_call: TRBD1
cdr3_aa: CASSQVDRGPYEQYF
cdr3_nt: TGCGCCAGCAGTCAGGTGGACAGGGGCCCCTACGAGCAGTACTTC

j_call: TRBJ2-3
v_call: TRBV14
clone_size: -
d_call: -
cdr3_aa: CASSPLGGSTDTQYF
cdr3_nt: TGTGCCAGCAGCCCCTTAGGCGGAAGCACAGATACGCAGTATTTT

j_call: TRBJ2-7
v_call: TRBV4-2
clone_size: -
d_call: -
cdr3_aa: CASSREGGGASGHEQYF
cdr3_nt: TGTGCCAGCAGCCGCGAAGGAGGGGGAGCCAGTGGCCACGAGCAGTACTTC

j_call: TRBJ2-5
v_call: TRBV29-1
clone_size: -
d_call: TRBD1
cdr3_aa: CSVGGQGVQETQYF
cdr3_nt: TGCAGCGTTGGTGGACAGGGGGTCCAAGAGACCCAGTACTTC

j_call: TRBJ2-7
v_call: TRBV19
clone_size: -
d_call: -
cdr3_aa: CASKGPNHEQYF
cdr3_nt: TGTGCCAGTAAGGGACCAAACCACGAGCAGTACTTC

j_call: TRBJ2-5
v_call: TRBV2
clone_size: -
d_call: TRBD1
cdr3_aa: CASSIGTGGETQYF
cdr3_nt: TGTGCCAGCAGTATAGGGACAGGGGGGGAGACCCAGTACTTC

j_call: TRBJ1-3
v_call: TRBV7-2
clone_size: -
d_call: -
cdr3_aa: CASSPQASSGNTIYF
cdr3_nt: TGTGCCAGCAGCCCACAGGCATCCTCTGGAAACACCATATATTTT

j_call: TRBJ2-4
v_call: TRBV10-1
clone_size: -
d_call: -
cdr3_aa: CASSEGGHKNIQYF
cdr3_nt: TGCGCCAGCAGTGAAGGAGGGCACAAAAACATTCAGTACTTC

j_call: TRBJ2-5
v_call: TRBV11-3
clone_size: -
d_call: TRBD2
cdr3_aa: CASSSREGGETQYF
cdr3_nt: TGTGCCAGCAGCTCCCGGGAGGGTGGAGAGACCCAGTACTTC

j_call: TRBJ2-3
v_call: TRBV12-5
clone_size: -
d_call: -
cdr3_aa: CASGPSGADTQYF
cdr3_nt: TGTGCTAGTGGTCCCAGTGGGGCAGATACGCAGTATTTT

j_call: TRBJ1-5
v_call: TRBV7-2
clone_size: -
d_call: -
cdr3_aa: CASSPNLGNQPQHF
cdr3_nt: TGTGCCAGCAGCCCGAACCTTGGCAATCAGCCCCAGCATTTT

j_call: TRBJ2-2
v_call: TRBV4-3
clone_size: -
d_call: -
cdr3_aa: CASSQDKEIGELFF
cdr3_nt: TGCGCCAGCAGCCAAGATAAGGAGATCGGGGAGCTGTTTTTT

j_call: TRBJ1-1
v_call: TRBV18
clone_size: -
d_call: -
cdr3_aa: CASSSDGRGYTEAFF
cdr3_nt: TGTGCCAGCTCCTCAGACGGGAGGGGGTACACTGAAGCTTTCTTT

j_call: TRBJ2-3
v_call: TRBV4-3
clone_size: -
d_call: TRBD1
cdr3_aa: CASSHLWTGLGTDTQYF
cdr3_nt: TGCGCCAGCAGCCACCTCTGGACAGGGTTGGGAACAGATACGCAGTATTTT

j_call: TRBJ1-1
v_call: TRBV6-5
clone_size: -
d_call: -
cdr3_aa: CASSYARWGTEAFF
cdr3_nt: TGTGCCAGCAGTTACGCCCGATGGGGCACTGAAGCTTTCTTT

j_call: TRBJ1-2
v_call: TRBV27
clone_size: -
d_call: -
cdr3_aa: CASSWRGGRANYGYTF
cdr3_nt: TGTGCCAGCAGTTGGCGGGGAGGACGGGCTAACTATGGCTACACCTTC

j_call: TRBJ1-6
v_call: TRBV27
clone_size: -
d_call: -
cdr3_aa: CASGLSNDRSPLHF
cdr3_nt: TGTGCCAGCGGACTGTCCAATGACCGCTCACCCCTCCACTTT

j_call: TRBJ2-2
v_call: TRBV18
clone_size: -
d_call: TRBD2
cdr3_aa: CASSPGSGGGATGELFF
cdr3_nt: TGTGCCAGCTCACCAGGTTCCGGCGGGGGAGCGACCGGGGAGCTGTTTTTT

j_call: TRBJ2-3
v_call: TRBV7-2
clone_size: -
d_call: -
cdr3_aa: CASSLDRDRTDTQYF
cdr3_nt: TGTGCCAGCAGCTTAGACAGGGACCGCACAGATACGCAGTATTTT

j_call: TRBJ2-3
v_call: TRBV5-1
clone_size: once
d_call: -
cdr3_aa: CASTEGNSPTDTQYF
cdr3_nt: TGCGCCAGCACCGAAGGGAATAGTCCCACAGATACGCAGTATTTT

j_call: TRBJ1-4
v_call: TRBV4-3
clone_size: -
d_call: -
cdr3_aa: CASSQEADGEKLFF
cdr3_nt: TGCGCCAGCAGCCAAGAGGCAGACGGAGAAAAACTGTTTTTT

j_call: TRBJ1-3
v_call: TRBV7-2
clone_size: -
d_call: TRBD1
cdr3_aa: CASSLEGQGPFSGNTIYF
cdr3_nt: TGTGCCAGCAGCTTAGAGGGACAGGGGCCATTCTCTGGAAACACCATATATTTT

j_call: TRBJ1-5
v_call: TRBV6-1
clone_size: -
d_call: -
cdr3_aa: CASSDYPPDQPQHF
cdr3_nt: TGTGCCAGCAGTGACTATCCCCCCGATCAGCCCCAGCATTTT

j_call: TRBJ2-7
v_call: TRBV18
clone_size: few
d_call: -
cdr3_aa: CASSPPVSLSSYEQYF
cdr3_nt: TGTGCCAGCTCACCACCGGTGAGCCTGAGCTCCTACGAGCAGTACTTC

j_call: TRBJ1-1
v_call: TRBV5-4
clone_size: -
d_call: -
cdr3_aa: CASSLDRNTEAFF
cdr3_nt: TGTGCCAGCAGCTTGGATAGGAACACTGAAGCTTTCTTT

j_call: TRBJ2-7
v_call: TRBV19
clone_size: few
d_call: TRBD1
cdr3_aa: CAIRLTGSYF
cdr3_nt: TGTGCCATAAGATTGACAGGGTCGTACTTC

j_call: TRBJ2-3
v_call: TRBV2
clone_size: -
d_call: TRBD1
cdr3_aa: CASRDSGTGGADTQYF
cdr3_nt: TGTGCCAGCAGGGATTCCGGGACAGGGGGCGCAGATACGCAGTATTTT

j_call: TRBJ1-2
v_call: TRBV19
clone_size: -
d_call: -
cdr3_aa: CASSIDKGPVYGYTF
cdr3_nt: TGTGCCAGTAGTATAGATAAGGGACCCGTCTATGGCTACACCTTC

j_call: TRBJ1-4
v_call: TRBV7-9
clone_size: -
d_call: TRBD1
cdr3_aa: CASSPRGRGKPINEKLFF
cdr3_nt: TGTGCCAGCAGCCCCCGAGGCAGGGGGAAACCGATTAATGAAAAACTGTTTTTT

j_call: TRBJ2-1
v_call: TRBV19
clone_size: -
d_call: -
cdr3_aa: CASSILTNEQFF
cdr3_nt: TGTGCCAGTAGTATCCTGACCAATGAGCAGTTCTTC

j_call: TRBJ2-1
v_call: TRBV7-2
clone_size: -
d_call: -
cdr3_aa: CASSLGGLGQWNNEQFF
cdr3_nt: TGTGCCAGCAGCTTAGGGGGACTTGGGCAGTGGAACAATGAGCAGTTCTTC